This T cell receptor beta chain was captured in a study of control samples from healthy donors and cancer patients. Germline trimming cut 7 bases from V and 5 bases from J; bases unmatched to any gene: 5. The CDR3 runs 12 residues. Per the germline V gene, CDR1 is SQVTM and CDR2 is ANQGSEA. Libraries were prepared by immunoSEQ multiplex PCR; TCRdb keeps only in-frame clonotypes and omits some of them. The data hold 100,000 to 150,000 clones, with more than 70% observed a single time. The specimen was blood. The source of this sequence is a man aged 55 to 70 in good health. The chain links TRBV29-1 to TRBJ1-1; 9 nucleotides line up with TRBD1. CDR3 protein: CSERTGDTEAFF. In DNA, the CDR3 is TGCAGCGAGAGGACAGGGGATACTGAAGCTTTCTTT.